The present entry profiles one TCR beta chain with its context. TCRdb re-called the 5' RACE reads with MiXCR, one entry per CDR3 protein. The repertoire holds 50,000 to 65,000 distinct CDR3 sequences, roughly 20% seen once, with roughly 3.5% in the top ten. Treg sorting used a CD4+CD25+CD127-/low gate. The CDR3 loop spans 17 amino acids. V lost 5 bases and J lost 0, with 17 bases in between. Germline loops: CDR1 ENHRY, CDR2 SYGVKD. V usage is TRBV10-3 and J usage is TRBJ2-1; TRBD1 might be the D (6 bases). This TCR was sampled from a female donor with breast cancer. Sequencing used tumor-infiltrating Tregs sorted from the breast tumor. The CDR3 DNA is TGTGCCATCAGTACAAGTGGGACAAGGGCCTCCTACAATGAGCAGTTCTTC. This translates into CAISTSGTRASYNEQFF.